A single T cell receptor beta chain is shown here with its context. The antigen it binds to is not known. No base-level quality is on record; no much larger clone is a single base apart. Systemically healthy Caucasian individuals from Russia, 39 in total and aged about 6 to 100 years, were included as donors. About 10 milliliters of peripheral blood were drawn from each donor into EDTA-treated Vacutainer tubes. Ficoll-Paque density-gradient centrifugation was used to isolate PBMCs, with at least 6 million obtained per sample. Trizol reagent was used to extract total RNA from PBMCs, with at least 6 micrograms per sample. Naive CD45RAhigh/CD27high T cell percentages were measured by flow cytometry on a PBMC aliquot from every donor. The data are from a study of blood T cells in healthy people across ages (dated by TCRdb to 2015 to 2017). Some background on the complete study: In model experiments, template switching captured roughly one uniquely barcoded TCR beta cDNA molecule for every two T cells. The study measured age-related changes in TCR beta repertoire diversity using deep sequencing normalized with unique cDNA molecular identifiers. Donors were grouped into four age groups: young (average 16 years), middle-aged (under 40), aged (around 66) and long-lived (approximately 78). To avoid experimental bias, donors of different ages were randomly spread across the sequencing lanes. The study analyzed two additional independent replicas of 1 million unique cDNA reads from the same blood draw for two donors, one aged 18 to 30 and one aged 80 or older. Overall study results and their limits: Estimates of total diversity based on one million sequenced T cells were considered lower bounds and underestimates. The long-lived group showed more naive CD4+ T cells, fewer expanded clones and increased TCR diversity than the aged group, suggesting age selection. As age increased, observed TCR beta diversity per million T cells dropped in a roughly linear way, and a significant reduction was already evident by age roughly 36. The CMV infection status of donors was not known, potentially confounding age-related changes in expanded clonotypes. There was a strong correlation between observed TCR beta diversity and the percentage of naive T cells measured by flow cytometry. Bulk unsorted PBMC profiling prevented conclusive comparison of naive and antigen-experienced compartments.

Libraries were constructed by 5' RACE. TCRdb names Illumina HiSeq 2500 as the instrument used. A second PCR of about 7 to 12 cycles was run with a J-beta primer mix and a sample-barcoded 5' primer. A unique molecular identifier was introduced onto each TCR beta cDNA molecule by a template-switch 5' adaptor carrying 12 random nucleotides. Each sample yielded at least 2.5 million CDR3-containing paired-end reads. First-strand cDNA was synthesized from all RNA with the Mint cDNA synthesis kit, primed by a TRBC-specific oligonucleotide. Following uracil-DNA glycosylase treatment, a first 18-cycle PCR with universal primers M1SS and BC2_uni_R was performed on all cDNA. As for how the authors treated the data: Each sample was normalized by randomly selecting 1 million high-quality reads, each carrying a distinct molecular identifier. Reads sharing molecular identifiers were discarded rather than binned into consensus sequences. MiTCR, run with a Q25 quality threshold and the strictest error-elimination algorithm, handled CDR3 identification, clonotype clustering and error correction. A nonparametric unseen species model using Euler transformation provided a lower-bound estimate of total TCR beta diversity. TCRdb applied fastp at Q25 and MiXCR to the public reads, then kept only in-frame beta chains. Identical CDR3 protein sequences are pooled into one entry, listed with their most common genes and DNA. Here the V and J calls rest on TCRdb's processing, not on the authors' analysis. Counted in this sample were approximately 1.5 million distinct CDR3 sequences; about 35% of them appeared once. Of the sample, approximately 11% is held by the ten largest clones.

Spanning cysteine to phenylalanine, the CDR3 consists of 15 amino acids. Only CDR3 DNA is held: 45 bases, read in frame from base 1. V is pared back by 0 bases and J by 3 bases, with 13 bases lying between the germline termini. The germline V gene specifies SGDLS as CDR1 and YYNGEE as CDR2. Sequenced material: blood. This sequence originates from a young woman in good health. The sequence links TRBV9 to TRBJ2-7; the D segment is perhaps TRBD1 or TRBD2, each sharing 5 matched bases. The CDR3 reads CASSVAWGPDYEQYF. The DNA reads TGTGCCAGCAGCGTAGCTTGGGGACCGGACTACGAGCAGTACTTC.